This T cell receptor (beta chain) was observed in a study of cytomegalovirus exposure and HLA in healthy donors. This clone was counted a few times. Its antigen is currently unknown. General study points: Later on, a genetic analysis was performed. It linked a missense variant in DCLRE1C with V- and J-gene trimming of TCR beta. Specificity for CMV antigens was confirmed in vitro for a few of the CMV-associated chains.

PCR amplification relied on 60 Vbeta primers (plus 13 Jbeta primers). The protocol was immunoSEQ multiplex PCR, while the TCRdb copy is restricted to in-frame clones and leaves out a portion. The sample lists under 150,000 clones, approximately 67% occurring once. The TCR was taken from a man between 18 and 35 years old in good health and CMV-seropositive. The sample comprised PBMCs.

The CDR3 is CASSVTSSYNEQFF. For the CDR3, the DNA is TGCGCCAGCAGCGTAACATCTTCCTACAATGAGCAGTTCTTC. V gene TRBV5-1 combines with J gene TRBJ2-1; D not resolved. Per the germline V gene, CDR1 is SGHRS and CDR2 is YFSETQ. V dropped 4 bases and J dropped 1 base, with 9 bases sitting between them. This CDR3 region has 14 residues.